One sample yielded the 20 T cell receptor beta chains listed below, sequenced in a study of tumor and adjacent non-tumor tissue in lung cancer. The library came from three nested PCR rounds adapted from ARM-PCR protocols. TCRdb processed the multiplex PCR reads anew with MiXCR; each CDR3 protein has one entry. This sample has 130,000 or so distinct CDR3 sequences, with approximately 66% found just once. RNA was extracted from bulk tissue without any cell sorting. What was sequenced was lung tumor tissue. Receptors were obtained from a man younger than 40 with non-small cell lung cancer.

V usage is TRBV11-2 and J usage is TRBJ1-1, with 7 bases aligning to TRBD1. CDR1 and CDR2 from the germline V gene are SGHAT and FQNNGV. The CDR3 has 14 amino acids. In DNA, the CDR3 is TGTACTAGCAGCTTAGATGACAGGGCCGCTGAAGCTTTCTTT. It encodes CTSSLDDRAAEAFF.

As concerns this clonotype: Given a much more abundant clone one base away, this may be a read error. The CDR3 DNA is TGCGGCGTTGGTAAGGGGGGAGACACTGAAGCTTTCTTT. Amino acids: CGVGKGGDTEAFF. The chain carries TRBV29-1 and TRBJ1-1, with D possibly matching TRBD1 (6 bases). Germline-derived CDR1 and CDR2 are SQVTM and ANQGSEA. The CDR3 runs 13 residues.

Turning to this clonotype: No conserved phenylalanine or tryptophan is present at the end of the CDR3, so a read error is the likely explanation. This rearrangement joins TRBV6-1 to TRBJ2-6, with D perhaps matching TRBD1 or TRBD2 (5 bases each). CDR1 is MNHNS, CDR2 SASEGT, per germline. The CDR3 sequence is 18 residues long. The DNA for the CDR3 is TGTGCCAGCAGCCAAAGTGGGACGCGATTCTCTGGGACCAACGTCCTGACTCTC. This gives the protein CASSQSGTRFSGTNVLTL.

This clonotype showed up just a few times. In DNA form, the CDR3 reads TGTGCCAGCAGCTTGGATTACGGGGAAGGTGAGCAGTTCTTC. Amino acids: CASSLDYGEGEQFF. The chain links TRBV5-4 to TRBJ2-1; maybe TRBD2 (5 bases). CDR3 length equals 14 residues. CDR1 and CDR2 from the germline V gene are SGHNT and YYREEE (reference sequence). The V and J ends lost 0 bases and 9 bases respectively, with 13 bases between them.

This clonotype turned up a few times. Relative to the germline gene, one junction end is altered; a read error may explain this. The V call is TRBV5-4, the J call TRBJ2-5, with TRBD1 matching 7 bases. The V gene's germline CDR1 is SGHNT and CDR2 YYREEE (reference sequence). The CDR3 extends over 13 amino acids. The CDR3: CGSSDDRDETQYF. The CDR3 coding sequence is TGTGGCAGCAGTGATGACAGGGATGAGACCCAGTACTTC.

Worth noting for this clonotype: A much larger clone sits a single nucleotide away, making a read error possible. The chain employs TRBV6-5 and TRBJ1-6, with 10 bases that match TRBD1. This CDR3 has 17 amino acids. The junction had 14 bases not matched to a gene; V was cut back by 8 bases and J by 7 bases. Per the germline V gene, CDR1 is MNHEY and CDR2 is SVGAGI. The CDR3 DNA is TGTGCCAGCGGCCCGCGAATACCGGGACAGGGGAATTCACCCCTCCACTTT. This codes for CASGPRIPGQGNSPLHF.

This clonotype has just a few counts. A single base separates this from a much larger clone, so it may be a read error. This sequence joins TRBV5-5 and TRBJ2-1; 8 nucleotides line up with TRBD2. The CDR3 extends over 15 amino acids. Germline V gene data show CDR1 as SGHKS and CDR2 as YYEKEE (reference sequence). V trimming: 3 bases; J trimming: 12 bases; junction bases outside the gene matches: 14. DNA of the CDR3: TGTGCCAGCAGCTCGAATAGCGGGGCCTCCCTTGGGCAGTTCTTC. As protein: CASSSNSGASLGQFF.

Concerning this clonotype: This may be a read error: a much more frequent sequence differs by one nucleotide. The rearrangement joins TRBV4-1 to TRBJ1-1; tentative D call: TRBD1 (6 bases). The CDR3 is 17 amino acids. The V end was cut by 2 bases, the J end by 4 bases, with 20 bases between. CDR1 is MGHRA and CDR2 is YSYEKL in the germline V gene. The CDR3 reads CASSQNGGRGWITEAFF. The CDR3 DNA follows: TGCGCCAGCAGCCAAAATGGGGGGCGAGGGTGGATCACTGAAGCTTTCTTT.

Comment on this clonotype: This could be a read error, since a much larger clone is one nucleotide away. The J gene is TRBJ1-5, the V gene TRBV20-1; perhaps TRBD1 as D (6 bases). Germline lookup yields CDR1 DFQATT and CDR2 SNEGSKA (reference sequence). The CDR3 spans 15 residues. This chain's CDR3 is CSASLQGHFNQPRHF. For the CDR3, the DNA is TGCAGTGCTAGCCTACAGGGACACTTCAATCAGCCCCGGCATTTT.

This chain links TRBV20-1 with TRBJ1-1, with TRBD1 as a possible D gene (5 bases). Germline values: CDR1 DFQATT, CDR2 SNEGSKA (reference sequence). The V end was cut by 4 bases, the J end by 6 bases, with 15 bases between. The CDR3 totals 13 residues. The CDR3 loop is CSAIPDMKPEAFF. The CDR3 DNA reads as TGCAGTGCTATTCCGGACATGAAGCCTGAAGCTTTCTTT.

This clonotype has at least ten counts. DNA of the CDR3: TGCGCCAGCAGCTCCGACAACTACGAGCAGTACTTC. It specifies CASSSDNYEQYF. The gene calls are TRBV5-1 and TRBJ2-7; D is uncertain. The CDR3 is made up of 12 amino acids. V lost 3 bases and J lost 3, with 7 bases in between. The germline CDR1 and CDR2 sequences are SGHRS and YFSETQ.

The CDR3 region is CANRQTSGEAREQYF. DNA of the CDR3: TGTGCCAACAGGCAAACTAGCGGGGAGGCTCGGGAGCAGTACTTC. The rearrangement joins TRBV11-2 to TRBJ2-7; 10 bases fit TRBD2. Germline loops: CDR1 SGHAT, CDR2 FQNNGV. The length of the CDR3 is 15 residues. V lost 10 bases, J lost 7 bases, and 16 bases stayed unmatched.

The table lists this clonotype with a few counts. This may come from a read error, since a much larger clone is one base off. The conserved closing phenylalanine or tryptophan is absent in this CDR3, likely reflecting a read error. The rearrangement joins TRBV7-9 to TRBJ1-4; 7 bases align to TRBD1. The CDR3 has 14 residues. Germline lookup yields CDR1 SEHNR and CDR2 FQNEAQ (reference sequence). The junction had 3 bases not matched to a gene; V was cut back by 1 base and J by 7 bases. The CDR3 here is CASSLVGTAEKLFS. CDR3 bases: TGTGCCAGCAGCTTAGTCGGGACAGCTGAAAAACTGTTTTCT.

Relative to its sample, this clonotype is medium-sized (0.01 to 0.1%). The rearrangement links TRBV12-3 or TRBV12-4 to TRBJ1-4; 9 bases line up with TRBD1. The CDR3 extends over 14 amino acids. Trimming removed 3 bases from V and 7 bases from J; junction bases left unmatched: 3. CDR3 in amino acids: CASSFTTGGEKLFF. CDR3 nucleotide sequence: TGTGCCAGCAGTTTTACGACAGGGGGTGAAAAACTGTTTTTT.

About this clonotype itself: A much larger clone lies one base from this, so it may be a read error. This chain uses TRBV29-1 with TRBJ1-4, with D maybe TRBD1 (5 bases). CDR1 SQVTM and CDR2 ANQGSEA come from the germline V gene. The CDR3 extends over 13 amino acids. CDR3 loop: CSVDRTTIEKLFF. CDR3 sequence (DNA): TGCAGCGTAGACAGAACAACTATTGAAAAACTGTTTTTT. The full variable domain, with the rest looked up from reference TRBV29-1 and TRBJ1-4, is SAVISQKPSRDICQRGTSLTIQCQVDSQVTMMFWYRQQPGQSLTLIATANQGSEATYESGFVIDKFPISRPNLTFSTLTVSNMSPEDSSIYLCSVDRTTIEKLFFGSGTQLSVL.

In the case of this clonotype: The germline gene is not matched at one end of the junction; a read error may be the cause. The rearrangement uses TRBV5-4 and TRBJ2-7; 7 bases align to TRBD1. Germline V gene sequence: CDR1 SGHNT, CDR2 YYREEE (reference sequence). This CDR3 has 14 residues. CDR3 nucleotide sequence: TGTACCAGCAGCTTAACAGGGGCTAGGGACGAGCAGTACTTC. Translated, it gives CTSSLTGARDEQYF.

This clonotype was observed at least ten times. The gene calls are TRBV5-1 and TRBJ2-1; a possible D gene is TRBD1 (6 bases). The CDR3 loop spans 13 amino acids. V was cut by 4 bases and J by 9 bases, with 14 bases left in between. Germline V gives CDR1 SGHRS, CDR2 YFSETQ. CDR3 sequence: CASSVGDTLEQFF. CDR3 bases: TGCGCCAGCAGCGTTGGGGACACCCTTGAGCAGTTCTTC.

As to this clonotype: The junction does not match germline at one end; this may be a read error. The J gene is TRBJ2-3, the V gene TRBV24-1, with TRBD1 matching 8 bases. There are 13 residues in the CDR3. Germline CDR1 reads KGHDR; CDR2 reads SFDVKD. CDR3 in DNA: TGTGCCACCAATGATCTCGGACAGGGCCCGCAGTATTTT. Translated, it gives CATNDLGQGPQYF.

On this clonotype itself: A much larger clone lies a single base off, so this may be a read error. This chain connects TRBV12-3 or TRBV12-4 to TRBJ1-6; D is unresolved. The CDR3 sequence is 13 residues long. The V gene lost 2 bases and the J gene lost 10 bases, with 9 bases spanning the gap. The CDR3 DNA reads as TGTGCCAGCAGTTTAAGAAACGGATCACCCCTCCACTTT. Its protein product is CASSLRNGSPLHF.

This clonotype has ten or more counts. J is TRBJ1-2 and V is TRBV6-5, with a possible D match to TRBD1 (5 bases). Germline V gene data show CDR1 as MNHEY and CDR2 as SVGAGI. V lost 6 bases and J lost 4, with 15 bases in between. This CDR3 has 14 amino acids. The CDR3 nucleotides are TGTGCCAGCAGAACTGGGGACCGCGGCTATGGCTACACCTTC. This gives the protein CASRTGDRGYGYTF.